These 4 T cell receptor beta chains were all obtained from the same sample, sequenced in a study of Ad26.COV2.S vaccination and SARS-CoV-2 variants. Sequencing used immunoSEQ multiplex PCR; TCRdb keeps in-frame clones, though not all of them. The sample includes hundreds of thousands of clones, 89% of them seen just once. Treatment given: around 19 received Ad26.COV2.S at low or high dose, single or two shots; a few received placebo; per-sample allocation not given. Sampling was performed 63 days after the first vaccine or placebo injection. The sample in question was peripheral blood, obtained in a trial of Ad26.COV2.S vaccine versus placebo. The receptors originated from a person between 18 and 65 years old who received the Ad26.COV2.S COVID-19 vaccine or a placebo.

The V gene is TRBV9, the J gene TRBJ1-1; no definite D call. The CDR3 is made up of 13 amino acids. Trimming stripped 0 bases from V and 11 bases from J, with 14 bases between. Germline V gene data show CDR1 as SGDLS and CDR2 as YYNGEE. Here the CDR3 DNA reads TGTGCCAGCAGCGTAGAACCCGAGAATGCGGCTTTCTTT. Amino acid sequence: CASSVEPENAAFF.

This clone has only one observation. The chain employs TRBV5-6 and TRBJ1-2; D uncertain. Germline assignment: CDR1 SGHDT and CDR2 YYEEEE. The V end was cut by 0 bases, the J end by 9 bases, with 6 bases between. This CDR3 has 11 residues. The CDR3 here is CASSLDRSYTF. The CDR3 DNA reads as TGTGCCAGCAGCTTGGATAGGAGCTACACCTTC.

The chain carries TRBV13 and TRBJ1-2; D possibly corresponds to TRBD1 (6 bases). V was clipped by 1 base and J by 7 bases, with 10 bases between them. Looked up from germline, CDR1 is PRHDT and CDR2 is FYEKMQ (reference sequence). The CDR3 runs to 13 residues. The chain's CDR3 is CASSLVAGAGYTF. DNA for the CDR3: TGTGCCAGCAGCTTAGTGGCAGGGGCTGGCTACACCTTC.

V and J are TRBV4-3 and TRBJ2-1; D could derive from TRBD1 or TRBD2 (5 bases each). From germline, CDR1 is LGHNA and CDR2 YSLEER. Trimming pared 2 bases from V and 7 bases from J, leaving 21 bases between. The CDR3 length is 17 residues. CDR3 residues: CASSQKAGAGRGNEQFF. DNA for the CDR3: TGCGCCAGCAGCCAAAAGGCTGGGGCCGGTCGAGGGAATGAGCAGTTCTTC.